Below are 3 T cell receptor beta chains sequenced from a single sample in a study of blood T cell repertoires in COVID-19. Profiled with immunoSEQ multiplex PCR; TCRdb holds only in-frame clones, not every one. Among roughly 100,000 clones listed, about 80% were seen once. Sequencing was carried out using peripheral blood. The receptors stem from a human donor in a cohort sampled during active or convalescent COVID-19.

CDR3 loop: CASSPREGTNNEQFF. The CDR3 DNA follows: TGTGCCAGCTCACCAAGGGAGGGAACGAACAATGAGCAGTTCTTC. This chain links TRBV18 with TRBJ2-1, with 7 bases that match TRBD2. V lost 2 bases and J lost 5; bases outside the gene matches: 6. The CDR3 spans 15 residues. CDR1 is KGHSH, CDR2 LQKENI, per germline.

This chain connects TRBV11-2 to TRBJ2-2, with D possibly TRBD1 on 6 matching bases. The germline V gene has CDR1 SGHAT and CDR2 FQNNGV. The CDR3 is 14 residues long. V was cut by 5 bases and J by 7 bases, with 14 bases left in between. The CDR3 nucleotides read TGTGCCAGCAGCCGCAGGGGAAGTGACGGGGAGCTGTTTTTT. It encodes CASSRRGSDGELFF.

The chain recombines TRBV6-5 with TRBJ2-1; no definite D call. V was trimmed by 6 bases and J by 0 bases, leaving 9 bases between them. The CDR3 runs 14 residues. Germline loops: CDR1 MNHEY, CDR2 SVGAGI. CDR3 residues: CASSPLSSYNEQFF. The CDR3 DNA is TGTGCCAGCAGCCCGTTGAGCTCCTACAATGAGCAGTTCTTC.